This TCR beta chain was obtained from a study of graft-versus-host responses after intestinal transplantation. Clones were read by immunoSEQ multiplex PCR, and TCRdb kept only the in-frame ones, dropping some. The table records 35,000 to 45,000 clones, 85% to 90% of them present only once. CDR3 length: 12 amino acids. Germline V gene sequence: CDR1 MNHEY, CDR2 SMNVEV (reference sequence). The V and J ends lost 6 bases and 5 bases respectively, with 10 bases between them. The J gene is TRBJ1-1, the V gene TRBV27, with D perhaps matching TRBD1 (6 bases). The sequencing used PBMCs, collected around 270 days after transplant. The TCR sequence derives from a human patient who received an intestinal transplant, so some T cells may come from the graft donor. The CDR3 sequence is CASSQQGTEAFF. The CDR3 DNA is TGTGCCAGCAGCCAACAGGGTACTGAAGCTTTCTTT.